This T cell receptor beta chain stems from a study of blood T cell repertoires in COVID-19. This table comes from immunoSEQ multiplex PCR, and its TCRdb copy is limited to in-frame clones, with some not included. Among 180,000 or so clones listed, approximately 87% were seen once. The germline V and J ends were trimmed by 7 bases and 2 bases, with 8 bases remaining between them. In germline, CDR1 is SNHLY, CDR2 FYNNEI. CDR3 size: 12 residues. This rearrangement joins TRBV2 to TRBJ1-2; D gene ambiguous. Source material: peripheral blood. The TCR originated in a man aged 40-50 years with active or convalescent COVID-19. The CDR3 region is CASTQSNYGYTF. The CDR3 DNA reads as TGTGCCAGCACCCAAAGCAACTATGGCTACACCTTC.